The sequence of this T cell receptor (beta chain) was determined in a study of cytomegalovirus exposure and HLA in healthy donors. Findings of the study overall: It was confirmed in vitro that a few of the CMV-associated chains were specific for CMV antigens.

The CDR3 is made up of 15 amino acids. V was trimmed by 2 bases and J by 6 bases, leaving 13 bases between them. From germline, CDR1 is MNHEY and CDR2 SVGAGI. The PCR contained 60 Vbeta and 13 Jbeta primers. Assay used: immunoSEQ multiplex PCR; TCRdb lists only in-frame clones, some missing. The table includes roughly 120,000 clones, 75% detected once. This clone has ten or more counts. The antigen is unknown. V gene TRBV6-5 combines with J gene TRBJ1-4; no definite D call. Sequencing input: PBMCs. This TCR came from a middle-aged woman in good health and CMV-seropositive. The CDR3 DNA sequence: TGTGCCAGCAGTTACGGGGAGCCAAGGGATGAAAAACTGTTTTTT. This gives the protein CASSYGEPRDEKLFF.